The text below deals with one T cell receptor (beta chain). Antigen: not known. Germline lookup yields CDR1 LGHNA and CDR2 YSLEER. The length of the CDR3 is 17 residues. This sample was taken from a study of monozygotic twins with inflammatory bowel disease. Study outcomes and limitations: There were differing immunosuppressive treatments, which may have added variability to patient repertoires. Especially with disease activity, IBD patients shared fewer clonotypes with others than healthy twins did.

TCRdb re-called the 5' RACE reads and gives one entry per CDR3 protein, without DNA. The ten top clones account for approximately 2.4%, within a sample of fewer than 550,000 distinct CDR3 sequences. Whole-blood total RNA was extracted without T cell sorting. The chain couples TRBV4-3 to TRBJ2-3; with no DNA, the TCRdb D assignment of TRBD2 cannot be verified. The sequencing sample was made of blood. This sequence was found in a human donor with ulcerative colitis or Crohn's disease, or a healthy co-twin of an affected twin (not recorded which). CDR3 in amino acids: CASSQDQGTSGSDTQYF.